A single T cell receptor beta chain is shown here with its context. V was cut by 4 bases and J by 2 bases, with 11 bases left in between. Per germline, CDR1 SNHLY and CDR2 FYNNEI. The CDR3 is made up of 15 amino acids. These data originate in a study of blood T cell repertoires in COVID-19. Method: immunoSEQ multiplex PCR; TCRdb's copy keeps in-frame clones and lacks some. Of some 42,000 clones detected, more than 75% appear once; the ten largest clones hold 27%. The rearrangement links TRBV2 to TRBJ2-2; D is undetermined. The material sequenced was peripheral blood. The origin of this receptor is a man older than 75 with acute or convalescent COVID-19. In DNA, the CDR3 is TGTGCCAGCAGTGTGGGTCAGACAAACACCGGGGAGCTGTTTTTT. Protein: CASSVGQTNTGELFF. The full variable domain, its missing parts supplied by reference TRBV2 and TRBJ2-2, is EPEVTQTPSHQVTQMGQEVILRCVPISNHLYFYWYRQILGQKVEFLVSFYNNEISEKSEIFDDQFSVERPDGSNFTLKIRSTKLEDSAMYFCASSVGQTNTGELFFGEGSRLTVL.